The clone carrying this T cell receptor beta chain has a count of ten or more. The target antigen is unknown. These data belong to a study of molecular identifiers for immune sequencing clone quantification. Looking at the study overall: Replicates partitioned RNA from around 18,000 or 91,000 naive CD8 cells into five parts, sequencing four. Study results and caveats: In naive cells, clones above 20 RNA copies held under 1% of molecules, whereas in effector cells they held over 97%.

Libraries used about 18,000 to 1,000,000 sorted naive CD8 T cells and 10%, 30% or 50% RNA input. Germline CDR1 reads MNHEY; CDR2 reads SMNVEV (reference sequence). V lost 5 bases and J 1 base, leaving 9 bases between the germline ends. The length of the CDR3 is 13 residues. In TCRdb, the PCR reads were re-called with MiXCR into one record per CDR3 protein. The sample has 550,000 to 750,000 distinct CDR3 sequences, about 20% seen once. This chain joins TRBV27 and TRBJ2-7; D is ambiguous. The sample comprised naive CD8+ T cells from blood, with Jurkat cell RNA spiked in. Regarding subset: FACS-sorted CD8+CD4-CCR7+CD45RA+ naive T cells. This clonotype was obtained from a human donor in good health. Some libraries in this study had Jurkat cell RNA spiked in. Written as DNA, the CDR3 is TGTGCCAGCAGTATCAGGTTATCCTACGAGCAGTACTTC. This sequence encodes CASSIRLSYEQYF.